This T cell receptor (beta chain) derives from a study of blood T cell repertoires in COVID-19. For the study at large: PBMCs, B-cell-depleted T cells, or T cells provided the cDNA or gDNA that made up the material.

Sequencing used immunoSEQ multiplex PCR; TCRdb keeps in-frame clones, though not all of them. The data hold over 55,000 clones, with 65% to 90% observed a single time. V dropped 1 base and J dropped 2; count of bases not matched to a gene: 2. Germline V gene sequence: CDR1 SGHVS, CDR2 FQNEAQ. This CDR3 comprises 16 residues. The chain joins TRBV7-8 to TRBJ2-3, with 11 positions matching TRBD2. Sequencing was carried out using peripheral blood. The receptor comes from a man aged 45-65 years with acute or convalescent COVID-19. The CDR3 here is CASSLVSGGVTDTQYF. In nucleotides, the CDR3 is TGTGCCAGCAGCTTAGTTAGCGGGGGGGTCACAGATACGCAGTATTTT.